This T cell receptor (beta chain) was found in a study of cytomegalovirus exposure and HLA in healthy donors. The table lists this clone with a count of one. Its antigen remains unidentified. J lost 0 bases, V lost 5 bases, and 7 bases had no gene match. CDR3 length: 16 amino acids. Germline V gene data show CDR1 as MNHEY and CDR2 as SMNVEV (reference sequence). Both 60 Vbeta primers and 13 Jbeta primers went into the PCR. Libraries were prepared by immunoSEQ multiplex PCR; TCRdb keeps only in-frame clonotypes and omits some of them. The sample lists 150,000 to 200,000 clones; around 81% were seen once. Findings of the study overall: For most TCR sequences rarity was the rule, although some public TCRs occurred in many donors. It was confirmed in vitro that a few of the CMV-associated chains were specific for CMV antigens.

The chain joins TRBV27 to TRBJ1-3, with TRBD1 matching over 7 bases. Sequencing was performed on PBMCs. This receptor was taken from a woman in her twenties or thirties in good health and CMV-seropositive. In DNA form, the CDR3 reads TGTGCCAGCAGTCCAACCAGGGGGGTCTCTGGAAACACCATATATTTT. The encoded protein is CASSPTRGVSGNTIYF.